These 16 T cell receptor beta chains originate from one sample sequenced in a study of blood T cell repertoires in COVID-19. Generated by immunoSEQ multiplex PCR, the TCRdb table keeps only in-frame clones and is missing some. The data hold some 150,000 clones, with roughly 85% observed a single time. Sequenced material: peripheral blood. The receptors derive from a woman aged 60 to 75 with COVID-19, enrolled during active disease.

This clone came up a few times. The genes are TRBV5-1 and TRBJ2-2; possibly TRBD2 for D (6 bases). The CDR3 covers 15 residues. Trimming removed 4 bases from V and 3 bases from J, with 13 bases in between. CDR1 is SGHRS, CDR2 YFSETQ, per germline. CDR3 nucleotides: TGCGCCAGCAGCCAATATCCGGGGGACACCGGGGAGCTGTTTTTT. This codes for CASSQYPGDTGELFF.

The V call is TRBV4-3, the J call TRBJ1-3, with D maybe TRBD1 (6 bases). The CDR3 consists of 15 residues. The ends were cut back, 0 bases at V and 2 bases at J, with 8 bases in the middle. The germline CDR1 and CDR2 sequences are LGHNA and YSLEER. The CDR3 DNA sequence: TGCGCCAGCAGCCAAGACGACAGGCCTGGAAACACCATATATTTT. Amino acids: CASSQDDRPGNTIYF.

The genes are TRBV11-2 and TRBJ1-3; D not certain. CDR3 length: 14 residues. CDR1 is SGHAT and CDR2 is FQNNGV in the germline V gene. Trimming removed 5 bases at V and 0 bases at J, with 8 bases between. This CDR3 reads CASSMRDSGNTIYF. The DNA of the CDR3 is TGTGCCAGCAGCATGCGGGACTCTGGAAACACCATATATTTT.

The gene calls are TRBV18 and TRBJ2-1, with D possibly being TRBD2 (5 bases). Trimming removed 0 bases at V and 2 bases at J, with 11 bases between. Per germline, CDR1 KGHSH and CDR2 LQKENI. The CDR3 runs to 16 residues. This chain's CDR3 is CASSPPGRPTYNEQFF. In nucleotides, the CDR3 is TGTGCCAGCTCACCACCGGGGAGACCTACCTACAATGAGCAGTTCTTC.

This clone occurred a few times. This chain joins TRBV6-1 and TRBJ1-5; no firm D call. The CDR3 covers 13 residues. V lost 1 base to trimming and J lost 7 bases, with 8 bases between them. Germline-derived CDR1 and CDR2 are MNHNS and SASEGT. In DNA, the CDR3 is TGTGCCAGCAGTGAAGGGTATGGCCAGCCCCAGCATTTT. Amino acids: CASSEGYGQPQHF.

The CDR3 DNA follows: TGTGCCAGCTCACCAGACCAGGTCGCCCAGCCCCAGCATTTT. Amino acid sequence: CASSPDQVAQPQHF. The rearrangement uses TRBV18 and TRBJ1-5; D is ambiguous. CDR3 length: 14 residues. Germline V gene sequence: CDR1 KGHSH, CDR2 LQKENI. V was shortened by 2 bases and J by 7 bases, with 12 bases between the two germline ends.

CDR3 sequence: CSASIDRYTEAFF. The CDR3 DNA is TGCAGTGCTAGTATTGACAGATACACTGAAGCTTTCTTT. V usage is TRBV20-1 and J usage is TRBJ1-1, with a weak D call TRBD1 (5 bases). Deletions cut 3 bases from V and 3 bases from J, with 11 bases between. The CDR3 has 13 residues. Germline CDR1 and CDR2: DFQATT and SNEGSKA (reference sequence).

In its sample, this clone was seen once. The chain uses TRBV21-1 and TRBJ1-2. TRBV21-1 is shown as a pseudogene. The CDR3 covers 15 residues. The CDR3 reads CASSKGRRANYGYTF. CDR3 coding DNA: TGTGCCAGCAGCAAAGGACGGAGAGCTAACTATGGCTACACCTTC.

The J gene is TRBJ2-7, the V gene TRBV6-2 or TRBV6-3; 7 nucleotides agree with TRBD2. J was trimmed by 3 bases and V by 5 bases; bases with no gene match: 10. This CDR3 spans 15 amino acids. From germline, CDR1 is MNHEY and CDR2 SVGEGT. The CDR3 loop is CASSLGGSFDYEQYF. In nucleotides, the CDR3 is TGTGCCAGCAGTCTCGGGGGGAGTTTCGACTACGAGCAGTACTTC.

J is TRBJ1-2 and V is TRBV5-1, with 9 positions matching TRBD1. V trimming: 4 bases; J trimming: 7 bases; junction bases outside the gene matches: 8. Germline loops: CDR1 SGHRS, CDR2 YFSETQ. The CDR3 is 14 amino acids. In DNA form, the CDR3 reads TGCGCCAGCAGCGGTACAGGGGGCGCGGCTGGCTACACCTTC. Its protein product is CASSGTGGAAGYTF.

This clone was counted once. Relative to the germline gene, one junction end is altered; a read error may explain this. J is TRBJ2-1 and V is TRBV7-6, with a tentative D call TRBD1 (5 bases). This CDR3 comprises 16 residues. The germline V gene has CDR1 SGHVS and CDR2 FNYEAQ. This chain's CDR3 is CASSLGSVGVYNEQFF. The CDR3 DNA follows: TGTGCCAGCAGCTTAGGTTCCGTAGGGGTATACAATGAACAGTTCTTC.

The chain recombines TRBV5-1 with TRBJ1-4, with D possibly TRBD1 on 5 matching bases. V lost 1 base to trimming and J lost 5 bases, with 12 bases between them. The CDR3 runs 15 residues. Per the germline V gene, CDR1 is SGHRS and CDR2 is YFSETQ. CDR3 sequence (DNA): TGCGCCAGCAGCTTGACAGGCCGATTGAATGAAAAACTGTTTTTT. This encodes CASSLTGRLNEKLFF.

The rearrangement uses TRBV20-1 and TRBJ1-1; D unclear. Germline V gives CDR1 DFQATT, CDR2 SNEGSKA (reference sequence). This CDR3 is built from 11 residues. With 5 bases removed from V and 1 base from J, the gap between germline ends came to 5 bases. CDR3 residues: CSALGNTEAFF. In DNA, the CDR3 is TGCAGTGCTCTCGGGAACACTGAAGCTTTCTTT.

The V call is TRBV5-1, the J call TRBJ2-3; 7 bases are a match to TRBD1. Trimming removed 5 bases from V and 5 bases from J; junction bases left unmatched: 5. CDR1 and CDR2 (germline): SGHRS, YFSETQ. This CDR3 has 13 amino acids. The CDR3 DNA follows: TGCGCCAGCAGTGACAGGGATGGAGATACGCAGTATTTT. Protein product: CASSDRDGDTQYF.

This clone is a singleton in its sample. The CDR3 DNA follows: TGCGCCAGCAGCTACCCGAGGGAGACCGCCGGGGAGCTGTTTTTT. It specifies CASSYPRETAGELFF. This sequence joins TRBV5-1 and TRBJ2-2; maybe TRBD2 (5 bases). In germline, CDR1 is SGHRS, CDR2 YFSETQ. The CDR3 sequence is 15 residues long. Trimming pared 3 bases from V and 6 bases from J, leaving 15 bases between. Full variable domain (rest looked up from reference TRBV5-1 and TRBJ2-2): KAGVTQTPRYLIKTRGQQVTLSCSPISGHRSVSWYQQTPGQGLQFLFEYFSETQRNKGNFPGRFSGRQFSNSRSEMNVSTLELGDSALYLCASSYPRETAGELFFGEGSRLTVL.

The chain is built from TRBV6-5 and TRBJ1-3; 8 bases are a match to TRBD1. The CDR3 sequence is 15 residues long. CDR1 is MNHEY, CDR2 SVGAGI, per germline. The V gene end was trimmed by 6 bases and the J gene end by 2 bases; junction bases not matched to a gene: 6. The CDR3 spells CASRLQGVPGNTIYF. As DNA, the CDR3 is TGTGCCAGCAGATTACAGGGGGTACCTGGAAACACCATATATTTT.